The entry that follows covers one TCR beta chain sequence. Sequenced by immunoSEQ multiplex PCR; TCRdb stores in-frame clones only, minus some. The profile shows roughly 53,000 clones, 75% to 80% of them singletons. This sample is part of a study of blood T cell repertoires in COVID-19. Study-level background: COVID-19 samples, acute and convalescent, were from the United States, Italy and Spain.

The clonotype originates from a man in his 70s with active or convalescent COVID-19. Sample: peripheral blood.

The CDR3 nucleotides read TGCGCCAGCAGGCCTGCGCGGGGGGGGAACATTCAGTACTTC. Amino acids: CASRPARGGNIQYF. The chain joins TRBV4-1 to TRBJ2-4, with TRBD2 identical over 9 bases. V dropped 6 bases and J dropped 7; count of bases not matched to a gene: 7. CDR3 length: 14 residues. Germline CDR1 and CDR2: MGHRA and YSYEKL.